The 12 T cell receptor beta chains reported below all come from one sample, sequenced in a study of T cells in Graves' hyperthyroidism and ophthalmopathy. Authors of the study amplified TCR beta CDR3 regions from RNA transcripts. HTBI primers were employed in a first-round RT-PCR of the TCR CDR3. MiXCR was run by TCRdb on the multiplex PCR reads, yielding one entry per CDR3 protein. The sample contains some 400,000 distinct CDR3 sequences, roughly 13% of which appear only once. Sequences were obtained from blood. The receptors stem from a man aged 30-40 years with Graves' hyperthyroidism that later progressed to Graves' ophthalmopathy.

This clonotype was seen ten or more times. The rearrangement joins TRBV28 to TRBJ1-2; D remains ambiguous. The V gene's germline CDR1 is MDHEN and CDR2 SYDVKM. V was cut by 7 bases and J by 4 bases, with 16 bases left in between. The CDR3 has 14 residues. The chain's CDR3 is CASTPGRRVYGYTF. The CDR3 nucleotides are TGTGCCAGCACCCCTGGCCGACGGGTCTATGGCTACACCTTC.

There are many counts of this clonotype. The CDR3: CASSPPVTGEKLFF. The CDR3 nucleotides are TGTGCCAGCAGCCCACCCGTGACTGGTGAAAAACTGTTTTTT. The chain combines TRBV28 with TRBJ1-4; D is ambiguous. This CDR3 is 14 amino acids long. Germline V gives CDR1 MDHEN, CDR2 SYDVKM. The germline V and J ends were trimmed by 6 bases and 7 bases, with 15 bases remaining between them.

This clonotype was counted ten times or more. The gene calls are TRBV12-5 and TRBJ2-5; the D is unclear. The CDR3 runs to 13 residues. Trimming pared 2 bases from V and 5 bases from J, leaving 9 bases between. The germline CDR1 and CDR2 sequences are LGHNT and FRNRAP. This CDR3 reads CASGLMGGETQYF. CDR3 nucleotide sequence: TGTGCTAGTGGTTTGATGGGTGGTGAGACCCAGTACTTC.

DNA for the CDR3: TGTGCCATCAGTACCCGGGACTACAACACCGGGGAGCTGTTTTTT. The encoded protein is CAISTRDYNTGELFF. V is TRBV10-3 and J is TRBJ2-2, with 7 nucleotides matching TRBD2. Looked up from germline, CDR1 is ENHRY and CDR2 is SYGVKD. The CDR3 consists of 15 residues. The junction had 5 bases not matched to a gene; V was cut back by 5 bases and J by 2 bases.

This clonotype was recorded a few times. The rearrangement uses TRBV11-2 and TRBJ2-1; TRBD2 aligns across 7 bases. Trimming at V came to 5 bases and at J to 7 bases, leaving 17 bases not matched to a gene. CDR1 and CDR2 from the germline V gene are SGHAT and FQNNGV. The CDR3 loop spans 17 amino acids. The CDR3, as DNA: TGTGCCAGCAGCCCGTTTCCCGCAGGACTAGGCCCAAATGAGCAGTTCTTC. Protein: CASSPFPAGLGPNEQFF. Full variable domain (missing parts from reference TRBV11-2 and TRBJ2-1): EAGVAQSPRYKIIEKRQSVAFWCNPISGHATLYWYQQILGQGPKLLIQFQNNGVVDDSQLPKDRFSAERLKGVDSTLKIQPAKLEDSAVYLCASSPFPAGLGPNEQFFGPGTRLTVL.

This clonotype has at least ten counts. The CDR3: CASSLRRTLNTEAFF. The CDR3 DNA reads as TGTGCCAGCAGCTTGAGGAGGACTTTGAACACTGAAGCTTTCTTT. J is TRBJ1-1 and V is TRBV5-5; no clear D. V was clipped by 1 base and J by 0 bases, with 10 bases between them. The CDR3 length is 15 residues. CDR1 is SGHKS, CDR2 YYEKEE, per germline (reference sequence).

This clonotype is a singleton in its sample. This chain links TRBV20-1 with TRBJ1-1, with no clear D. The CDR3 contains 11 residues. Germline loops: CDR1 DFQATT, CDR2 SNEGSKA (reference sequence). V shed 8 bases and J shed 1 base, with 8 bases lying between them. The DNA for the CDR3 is TGCAGTCTAAGACGGAACACTGAAGCTTTCTTT. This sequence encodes CSLRRNTEAFF.

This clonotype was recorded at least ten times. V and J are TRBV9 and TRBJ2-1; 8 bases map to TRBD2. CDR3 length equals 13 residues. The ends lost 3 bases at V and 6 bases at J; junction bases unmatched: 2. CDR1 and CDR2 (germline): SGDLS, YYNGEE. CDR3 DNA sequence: TGTGCCAGCAGCGCGGGGGGGGGCAATGAGCAGTTCTTC. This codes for CASSAGGGNEQFF.

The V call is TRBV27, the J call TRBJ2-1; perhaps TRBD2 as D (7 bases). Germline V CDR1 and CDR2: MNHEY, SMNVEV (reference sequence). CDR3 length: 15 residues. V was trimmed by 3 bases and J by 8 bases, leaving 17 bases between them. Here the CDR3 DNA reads TGTGCCAGCAGTTTTGGAGGGGGGGCCATATATGAGCAGTTCTTC. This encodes CASSFGGGAIYEQFF.

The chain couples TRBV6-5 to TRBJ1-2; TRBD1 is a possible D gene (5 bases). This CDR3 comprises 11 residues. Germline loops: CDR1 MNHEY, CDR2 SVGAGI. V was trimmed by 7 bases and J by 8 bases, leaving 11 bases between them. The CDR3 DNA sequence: TGTGCCAGCATTAGGGGCCGAGGCTACACCTTC. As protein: CASIRGRGYTF.

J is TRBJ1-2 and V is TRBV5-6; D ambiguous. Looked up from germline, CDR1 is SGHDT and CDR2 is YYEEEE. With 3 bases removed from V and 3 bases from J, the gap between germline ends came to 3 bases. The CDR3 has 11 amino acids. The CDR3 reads CASSSHYGYTF. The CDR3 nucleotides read TGTGCCAGCAGCTCCCACTATGGCTACACCTTC. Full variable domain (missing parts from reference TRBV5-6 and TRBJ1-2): DAGVTQSPTHLIKTRGQQVTLRCSPKSGHDTVSWYQQALGQGPQFIFQYYEEEERQRGNFPDRFSGHQFPNYSSELNVNALLLGDSALYLCASSSHYGYTFGSGTRLTVV.

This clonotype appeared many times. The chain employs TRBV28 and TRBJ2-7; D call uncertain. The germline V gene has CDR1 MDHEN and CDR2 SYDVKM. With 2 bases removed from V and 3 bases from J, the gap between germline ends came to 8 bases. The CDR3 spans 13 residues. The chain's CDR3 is CASSLQTFYEQYF. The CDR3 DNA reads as TGTGCCAGCAGTTTACAGACCTTCTACGAGCAGTACTTC.